A single TCR beta chain is shown here with its context. The antigen is undetermined. Only in-frame clones appear in the TCRdb table, and some are missing; sequencing was by immunoSEQ multiplex PCR. Found here are 170,000 or so clones, 85% of them singletons; the top ten hold approximately 15%. The sample is drawn from a study of cytomegalovirus exposure and HLA in healthy donors. This CDR3 is 16 amino acids long. CDR1 is LGHNA, CDR2 YNFKEQ, per germline. Between the trimmed V and J ends, which lost 3 bases and 0 bases, there was a span of 12 bases. Findings of the study overall: Subsequent analysis showed first-cohort TCR clusters tending to co-occur in 120 validation repertoires. TCR beta chains numbering more than 150 were designated cytomegalovirus-associated.

The chain recombines TRBV4-2 with TRBJ1-3; no firm D call. Sequenced sample: PBMCs. This sequence was found in a man younger than 35 in good health and CMV-seropositive. The CDR3 coding sequence is TGTGCCAGCAGCCAGGTCATTAGCAGCTCTGGAAACACCATATATTTT. Its protein is CASSQVISSSGNTIYF.